This T cell receptor beta chain was obtained from a study of Graves' ophthalmopathy and Graves' hyperthyroidism. Study results and limitations: As the model predicted ophthalmopathy progression, it achieved a sensitivity of 70.59% and a specificity of approximately 72%.

Transcripts of RNA were the source for amplifying TCR beta CDR3 regions. First-round RT-PCR employed HTBI primers, with a second-round multiplex PCR after it. TCRdb reprocessed the multiplex PCR reads via MiXCR and lists one record per CDR3 protein. Of 360,000 or so distinct CDR3 sequences listed, approximately 20% are singletons. Clinical symptoms, serum thyroxine, TRAb, thyroid ultrasound and orbital computed tomography determined diagnosis. The table lists this clonotype with many counts. Its antigen is undetermined. Trimming stripped 5 bases from V and 2 bases from J, with 13 bases between. CDR3 length equals 15 residues. Looked up from germline, CDR1 is MDHEN and CDR2 is SYDVKM.

The sample comprised peripheral blood. The receptor's source is a woman between 18 and 29 years old with Graves' ophthalmopathy. The chain links TRBV28 to TRBJ2-4; D unclear. The CDR3: CASSILTPSKNIQYF. As DNA, the CDR3 is TGTGCCAGCAGTATCCTCACTCCTTCCAAAAACATTCAGTACTTC.